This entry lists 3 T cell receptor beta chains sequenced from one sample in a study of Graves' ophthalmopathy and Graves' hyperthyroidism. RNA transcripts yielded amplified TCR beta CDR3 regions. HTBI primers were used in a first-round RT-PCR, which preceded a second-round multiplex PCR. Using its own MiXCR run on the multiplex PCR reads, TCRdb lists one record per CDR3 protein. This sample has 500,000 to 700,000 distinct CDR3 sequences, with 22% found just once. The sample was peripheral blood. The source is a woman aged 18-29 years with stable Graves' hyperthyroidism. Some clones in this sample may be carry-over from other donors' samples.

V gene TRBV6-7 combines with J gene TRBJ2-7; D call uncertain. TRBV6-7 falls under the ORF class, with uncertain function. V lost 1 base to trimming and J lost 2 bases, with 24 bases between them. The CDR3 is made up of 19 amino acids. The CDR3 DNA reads TGTGCCAGCAGTTACTTGCTAGAGCCATACGGACGGTTGACCTACGAGCAGTACTTC. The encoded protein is CASSYLLEPYGRLTYEQYF.

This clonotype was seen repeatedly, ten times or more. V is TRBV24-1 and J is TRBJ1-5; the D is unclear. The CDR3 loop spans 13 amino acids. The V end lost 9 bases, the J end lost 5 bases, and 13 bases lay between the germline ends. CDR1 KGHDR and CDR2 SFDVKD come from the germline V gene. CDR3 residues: CATYLGLYQPQHF. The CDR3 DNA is TGTGCCACCTACCTAGGCTTGTATCAGCCCCAGCATTTT.

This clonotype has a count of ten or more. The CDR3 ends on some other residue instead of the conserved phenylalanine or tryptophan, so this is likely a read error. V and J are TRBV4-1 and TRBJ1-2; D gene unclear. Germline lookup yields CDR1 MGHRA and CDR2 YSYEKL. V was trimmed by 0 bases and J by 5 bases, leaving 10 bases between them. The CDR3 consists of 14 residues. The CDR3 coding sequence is TGCGCCAGCAGCCAAGAACTTAGGAATTATGGCTACACCGTC. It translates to CASSQELRNYGYTV.